These 19 T cell receptor beta chains came from one sample sequenced in a study of breast tumors, draining lymph nodes, adjacent tissues. TCRdb reprocessed the multiplex PCR reads via MiXCR and lists one record per CDR3 protein. The sample lists 10,000 to 15,000 distinct CDR3 sequences, roughly 34% occurring once. Sequenced: breast tumor tissue. These receptors originate from a female donor with breast cancer. Some clones in this sample may be carry-over from other donors' samples.

This clonotype was counted at least ten times. This chain joins TRBV5-8 and TRBJ1-4; 9 bases map to TRBD1. The V and J ends lost 4 bases and 5 bases, in that order; junction bases with no gene match: 3. This CDR3 has 14 residues. Germline CDR1 is SGHTS and CDR2 is YDEGEE. The CDR3 region has the DNA TGTGCCAGCAGCACCGGGACAGGGAATGAAAAACTGTTTTTT. Translation: CASSTGTGNEKLFF. Supplemented by reference TRBV5-8 and TRBJ1-4, the full variable domain reads EAGVTQSPTHLIKTRGQQATLRCSPISGHTSVYWYQQALGLGLQFLLWYDEGEERNRGNFPPRFSGRQFPNYSSELNVNALELEDSALYLCASSTGTGNEKLFFGSGTQLSVL.

This clonotype was seen ten or more times. V is TRBV11-3 and J is TRBJ2-1; TRBD2 matches 7 bases. This CDR3 is built from 14 residues. Germline CDR1 and CDR2: SGHNT and YENEEA. Unmatched junction bases numbered 7, after V lost 5 bases and J lost 6 bases. The CDR3 nucleotides read TGTGCCAGCAGCCCTGGGGGGGAGGCCAATGAGCAGTTCTTC. This sequence encodes CASSPGGEANEQFF.

This clonotype was picked up many times. J is TRBJ2-5 and V is TRBV5-4; 7 positions match TRBD2. J lost 1 base, V lost 5 bases, and 8 bases had no gene match. This CDR3 has 15 residues. The germline V gene encodes CDR1 SGHNT and CDR2 YYREEE (reference sequence). The CDR3 region is CASRPASGIQETQYF. DNA of the CDR3: TGTGCCAGCAGGCCGGCTAGCGGAATCCAAGAGACCCAGTACTTC.

This clonotype was recorded many times. V usage is TRBV3-1 and J usage is TRBJ2-1; D might be TRBD1 (7 bases). V dropped 1 base and J dropped 6 bases, with 13 bases sitting between them. Germline lookup yields CDR1 LGHDT and CDR2 YNNKEL (reference sequence). The CDR3 totals 15 residues. CDR3 DNA sequence: TGTGCCAGCAGCCAAGCACAGGGGAGGTCCAATGAGCAGTTCTTC. Translated, it gives CASSQAQGRSNEQFF.

There are many counts of this clonotype. V and J are TRBV5-8 and TRBJ2-7, with D unresolved. The CDR3 consists of 15 residues. CDR1 is SGHTS, CDR2 YDEGEE, per germline. V was clipped by 0 bases and J by 2 bases, with 12 bases between them. CDR3 sequence: CASSLALDATYEQYF. The CDR3 DNA reads TGTGCCAGCAGCTTGGCCTTGGACGCGACCTACGAGCAGTACTTC.

About this clonotype: A junction boundary mismatches the germline segment, possibly from a read error. The V call is TRBV2, the J call TRBJ1-6; weak D call: TRBD1 (6 bases). The CDR3 has 13 amino acids. Germline-derived CDR1 and CDR2 are SNHLY and FYNNEI. CDR3 sequence: CASTQGLKSPLHF. The CDR3 nucleotides are TGCGCCAGCACACAGGGTCTAAAATCACCCCTCCACTTT.

In its sample, this clonotype is medium-sized (0.01 to 0.1%). This chain uses TRBV20-1 with TRBJ2-5; D is unclear. From germline, CDR1 is DFQATT and CDR2 SNEGSKA (reference sequence). The CDR3 runs to 15 residues. V dropped 1 base and J dropped 0 bases, with 12 bases sitting between them. In DNA, the CDR3 is TGCAGTGCTAGAGGACTCAACCTGTACCAAGAGACCCAGTACTTC. It specifies CSARGLNLYQETQYF.

This clonotype came up many times. V and J are TRBV20-1 and TRBJ2-3; 10 bases are shared with TRBD2. V was pared by 5 bases and J by 4 bases, with 12 bases of the junction left unmatched. This CDR3 has 16 amino acids. CDR1 and CDR2 (germline): DFQATT, SNEGSKA (reference sequence). CDR3 DNA: TGCAGTGCTCCCGATATCAGCGGGGGGGCCCCAGATACGCAGTATTTT. This sequence encodes CSAPDISGGAPDTQYF.

Sample share makes this clonotype medium-sized. V gene TRBV29-1 combines with J gene TRBJ2-7; TRBD2 might be the D (6 bases). There are 15 residues in the CDR3. Germline loops: CDR1 SQVTM, CDR2 ANQGSEA. The ends were cut back, 5 bases at V and 1 base at J, with 18 bases in the middle. For the CDR3, the DNA is TGCAGCGTTATGCAGGGAGGATTCGGTTCCTACGAGCAGTACTTC. It is translated as CSVMQGGFGSYEQYF.

The chain is built from TRBV10-3 and TRBJ2-7, with 12 bases fitting TRBD1. V was clipped by 4 bases and J by 2 bases; unmatched bases: 6. CDR1 and CDR2 (germline): ENHRY, SYGVKD. There are 16 residues in the CDR3. The CDR3 bases are TGTGCCATCAGTGCCCAGGGACAGGGGGCAGCCTACGAGCAGTACTTC. Its protein product is CAISAQGQGAAYEQYF.

By share of the sample, this clonotype is medium-sized. This chain connects TRBV11-3 to TRBJ2-1; 11 bases align to TRBD1. With V trimmed by 5 bases and J by 6 bases, 6 bases remained unmatched. Germline CDR1 and CDR2: SGHNT and YENEEA. CDR3 length: 15 amino acids. CDR3 amino acids: CASSPGQGARNEQFF. The CDR3 DNA sequence: TGTGCCAGCAGCCCTGGACAGGGGGCTCGCAATGAGCAGTTCTTC. Supplemented by reference TRBV11-3 and TRBJ2-1, the full variable domain reads EAGVVQSPRYKIIEKKQPVAFWCNPISGHNTLYWYLQNLGQGPELLIRYENEEAVDDSQLPKDRFSAERLKGVDSTLKIQPAELGDSAVYLCASSPGQGARNEQFFGPGTRLTVL.

This chain links TRBV7-2 with TRBJ2-7, with a weak D call TRBD2 (5 bases). The CDR3 sequence is 15 residues long. V was shortened by 1 base and J by 6 bases, with 16 bases between the two germline ends. The germline V gene has CDR1 SGHTA and CDR2 FQGNSA. CDR3 in amino acids: CASSLGARLGSEQYF. The DNA of the CDR3 is TGTGCCAGCAGCTTAGGGGCCCGTCTTGGGAGCGAGCAGTACTTC.

The chain joins TRBV20-1 to TRBJ2-1; 11 bases line up with TRBD2. The CDR3 length is 15 residues. The junction had 4 bases not matched to a gene; V was cut back by 0 bases and J by 6 bases. Germline CDR1 DFQATT, CDR2 SNEGSKA (reference sequence). DNA of the CDR3: TGCAGTGCTAGAGAACTAACTAGCGGGGGCAATGAGCAGTTCTTC. Its translation is CSARELTSGGNEQFF.

Many counts were recorded for this clonotype. This chain connects TRBV7-3 to TRBJ2-3, with TRBD2 identical over 8 bases. Germline CDR1 and CDR2: SGHTA and FQGTGA. V was clipped by 1 base and J by 5 bases; unmatched bases: 2. CDR3 length: 14 amino acids. CDR3 in DNA: TGTGCCAGCAGCTTAAAGGCGGGAGGAGATACGCAGTATTTT. Its protein product is CASSLKAGGDTQYF.

Details on this clonotype: The conserved phenylalanine or tryptophan is not found at the CDR3 terminus, so this likely reflects a read error. The chain has TRBV20-1 and TRBJ1-2; D might be TRBD1 (6 bases). Germline lookup yields CDR1 DFQATT and CDR2 SNEGSKA (reference sequence). This CDR3 spans 17 amino acids. The ends were cut back, 3 bases at V and 2 bases at J, with 22 bases in the middle. CDR3 nucleotides: TGCAGTGCTAGCCGGGGGGCCAATCAAGACCTAAACTATGGCTACACCCTC. Protein sequence: CSASRGANQDLNYGYTL.

This clonotype occurred many times. The rearrangement joins TRBV7-6 to TRBJ2-5; 7 bases line up with TRBD1. The germline CDR1 and CDR2 sequences are SGHVS and FNYEAQ. The CDR3 is 14 amino acids. V lost 0 bases, J lost 4 bases, and 2 bases stayed unmatched. The CDR3: CASSLAPGGETQYF. The CDR3 DNA sequence: TGTGCCAGCAGCTTAGCTCCAGGGGGAGAGACCCAGTACTTC. The full variable domain, its missing parts supplied by reference TRBV7-6 and TRBJ2-5, is GAGVSQSPRYKVTKRGQDVALRCDPISGHVSLYWYRQALGQGPEFLTYFNYEAQQDKSGLPNDRFSAERPEGSISTLTIQRTEQRDSAMYRCASSLAPGGETQYFGPGTRLLVL.

By frequency in the sample, this clonotype is medium-sized (0.01 to 0.1%). This chain connects TRBV5-1 to TRBJ2-5, with D uncertain. The CDR3 loop spans 11 amino acids. Germline V gives CDR1 SGHRS, CDR2 YFSETQ. Trimming shortened V by 0 bases and J by 3 bases, and 0 bases separated the two germline ends. The CDR3 DNA follows: TGCGCCAGCAGCTTGGAAGAGACCCAGTACTTC. Its translation: CASSLEETQYF.

The chain combines TRBV7-8 with TRBJ2-5, with a weak D call TRBD1 (5 bases). This CDR3 has 13 residues. Germline CDR1 is SGHVS and CDR2 is FQNEAQ. V lost 3 bases to trimming and J lost 4 bases, with 9 bases between them. CDR3 amino acids: CASSFDRGETQYF. As DNA, the CDR3 is TGTGCCAGCAGCTTCGACAGAGGAGAGACCCAGTACTTC.

Relative to its sample, this clonotype is medium-sized. The genes are TRBV24-1 and TRBJ2-5; TRBD1 agrees at 7 bases. There are 15 residues in the CDR3. The germline gives CDR1 KGHDR, CDR2 SFDVKD. Losses at the gene ends were 4 bases for V and 2 bases for J; bases not matched to a gene: 6. This CDR3 is CATSEVMGQQETQYF. CDR3 nucleotides: TGTGCCACCAGTGAAGTTATGGGACAGCAAGAGACCCAGTACTTC.